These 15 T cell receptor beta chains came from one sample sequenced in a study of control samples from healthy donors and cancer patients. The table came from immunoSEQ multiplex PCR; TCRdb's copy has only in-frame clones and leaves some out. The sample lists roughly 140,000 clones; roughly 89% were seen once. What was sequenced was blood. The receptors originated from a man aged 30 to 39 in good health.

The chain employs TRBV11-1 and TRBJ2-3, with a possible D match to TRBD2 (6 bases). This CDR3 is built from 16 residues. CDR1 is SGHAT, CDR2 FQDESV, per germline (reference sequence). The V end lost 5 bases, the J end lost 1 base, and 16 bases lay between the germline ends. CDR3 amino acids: CASSQRLVPGTDTQYF. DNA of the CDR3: TGTGCCAGCAGCCAACGACTAGTTCCAGGCACAGATACGCAGTATTTT.

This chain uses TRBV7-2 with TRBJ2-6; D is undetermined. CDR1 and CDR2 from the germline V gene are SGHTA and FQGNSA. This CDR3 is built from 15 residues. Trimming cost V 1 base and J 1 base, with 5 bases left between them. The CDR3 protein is CASSLGQSGANVLTF. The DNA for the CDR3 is TGTGCCAGCAGCTTAGGGCAGTCTGGGGCCAACGTCCTGACTTTC.

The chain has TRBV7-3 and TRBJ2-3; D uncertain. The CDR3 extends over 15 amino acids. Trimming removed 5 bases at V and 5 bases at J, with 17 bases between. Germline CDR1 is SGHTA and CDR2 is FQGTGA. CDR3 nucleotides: TGTGCCAGCAGCCCGTCGGGCTCCAAGGGAGATACGCAGTATTTT. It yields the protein CASSPSGSKGDTQYF.

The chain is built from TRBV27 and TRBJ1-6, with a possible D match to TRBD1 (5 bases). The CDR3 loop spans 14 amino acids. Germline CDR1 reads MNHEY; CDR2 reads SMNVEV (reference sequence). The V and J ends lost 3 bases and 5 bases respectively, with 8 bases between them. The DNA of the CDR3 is TGTGCCAGCAGTTTGGGGGGAAATAATTCACCCCTCCACTTT. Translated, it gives CASSLGGNNSPLHF.

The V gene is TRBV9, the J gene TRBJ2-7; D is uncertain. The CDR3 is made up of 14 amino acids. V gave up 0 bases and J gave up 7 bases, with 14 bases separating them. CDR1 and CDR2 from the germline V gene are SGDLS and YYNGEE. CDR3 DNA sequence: TGTGCCAGCAGCGTAGTATCGGACGGTGGGGAGCAGTACTTC. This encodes CASSVVSDGGEQYF.

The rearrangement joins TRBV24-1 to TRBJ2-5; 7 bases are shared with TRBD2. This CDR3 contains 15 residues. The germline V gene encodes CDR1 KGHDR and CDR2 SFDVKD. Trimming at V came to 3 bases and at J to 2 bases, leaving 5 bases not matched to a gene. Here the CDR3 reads CATSDRTRVQETQYF. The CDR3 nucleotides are TGTGCCACCAGTGATCGGACTAGGGTGCAAGAGACCCAGTACTTC.

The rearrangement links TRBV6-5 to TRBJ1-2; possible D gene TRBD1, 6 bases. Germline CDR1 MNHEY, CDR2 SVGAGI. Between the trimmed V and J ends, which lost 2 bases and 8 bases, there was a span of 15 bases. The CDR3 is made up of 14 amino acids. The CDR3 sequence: CASSYSAGGSGYTF. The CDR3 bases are TGTGCCAGCAGTTACAGTGCGGGGGGCTCGGGCTACACCTTC.

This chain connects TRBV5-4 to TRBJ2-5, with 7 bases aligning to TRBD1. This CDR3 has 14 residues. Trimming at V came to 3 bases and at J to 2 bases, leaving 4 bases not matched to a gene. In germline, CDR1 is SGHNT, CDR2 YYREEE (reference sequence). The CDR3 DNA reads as TGTGCCAGCAGCTCGGGACAGAAGCAAGAGACCCAGTACTTC. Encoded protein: CASSSGQKQETQYF.

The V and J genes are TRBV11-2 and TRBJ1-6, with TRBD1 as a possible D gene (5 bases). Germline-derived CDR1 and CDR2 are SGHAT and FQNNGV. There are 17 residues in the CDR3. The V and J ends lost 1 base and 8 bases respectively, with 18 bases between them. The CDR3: CASSLVVRGNQDSPLHF. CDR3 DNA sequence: TGTGCCAGCAGCTTAGTGGTTCGGGGCAATCAGGATTCACCCCTCCACTTT.

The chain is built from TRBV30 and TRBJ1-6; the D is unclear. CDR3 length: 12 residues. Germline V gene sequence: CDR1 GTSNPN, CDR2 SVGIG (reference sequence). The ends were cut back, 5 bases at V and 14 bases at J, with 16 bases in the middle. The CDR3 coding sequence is TGTGCCTGGGATTCGACCGTCGTGGCCCTCCACTTT. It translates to CAWDSTVVALHF.

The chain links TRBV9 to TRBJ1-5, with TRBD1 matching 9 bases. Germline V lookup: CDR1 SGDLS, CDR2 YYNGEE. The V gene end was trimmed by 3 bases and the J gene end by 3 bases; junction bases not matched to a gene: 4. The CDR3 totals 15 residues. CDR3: CASSEGTGNNQPQHF. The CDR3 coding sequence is TGTGCCAGCAGCGAGGGGACAGGGAACAATCAGCCCCAGCATTTT. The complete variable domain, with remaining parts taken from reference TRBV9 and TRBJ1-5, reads DSGVTQTPKHLITATGQRVTLRCSPRSGDLSVYWYQQSLDQGLQFLIQYYNGEERAKGNILERFSAQQFPDLHSELNLSSLELGDSALYFCASSEGTGNNQPQHFGDGTRLSIL.

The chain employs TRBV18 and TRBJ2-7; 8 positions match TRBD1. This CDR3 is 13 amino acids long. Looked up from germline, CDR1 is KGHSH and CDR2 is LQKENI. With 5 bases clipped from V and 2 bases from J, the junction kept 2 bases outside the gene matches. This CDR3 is CASSETGAYEQYF. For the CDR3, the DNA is TGTGCCAGCTCAGAGACAGGGGCCTACGAGCAGTACTTC.

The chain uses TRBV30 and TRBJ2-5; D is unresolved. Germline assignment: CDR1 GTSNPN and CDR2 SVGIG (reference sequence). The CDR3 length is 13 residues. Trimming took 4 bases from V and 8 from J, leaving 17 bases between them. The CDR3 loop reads CAWNTARRGTQYF. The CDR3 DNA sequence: TGTGCCTGGAATACGGCCCGCCGAGGAACCCAGTACTTC.

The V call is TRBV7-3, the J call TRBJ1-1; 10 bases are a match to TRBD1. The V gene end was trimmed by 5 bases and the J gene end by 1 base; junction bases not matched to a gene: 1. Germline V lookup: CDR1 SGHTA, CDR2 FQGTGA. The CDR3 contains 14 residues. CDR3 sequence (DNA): TGTGCCAGCAGCCGGGACAGGGGGAACACTGAAGCTTTCTTT. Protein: CASSRDRGNTEAFF.

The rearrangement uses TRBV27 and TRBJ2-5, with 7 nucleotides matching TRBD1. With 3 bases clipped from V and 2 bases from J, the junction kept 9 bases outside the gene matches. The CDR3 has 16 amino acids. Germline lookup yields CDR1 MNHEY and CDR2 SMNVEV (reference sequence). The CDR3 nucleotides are TGTGCCAGCAGTTTTCACCCCGGGACAGAACAAGAGACCCAGTACTTC. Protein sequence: CASSFHPGTEQETQYF.